The T cell receptor (beta chain) under discussion was sequenced for a study of chronic HIV infection and antiretroviral therapy. Germline V gives CDR1 SGHKS, CDR2 YYEKEE (reference sequence). V lost 4 bases and J 2 bases, leaving 9 bases between the germline ends. The CDR3 runs to 14 residues. This clonotype was detected a few times. TCRdb ran MiXCR on the 5' RACE reads and lists one entry per CDR3 protein. The table includes around 30,000 distinct CDR3 sequences, over 7.5% detected once. Input material: peripheral blood. V is TRBV5-5 and J is TRBJ2-2; D is unresolved. This receptor was obtained from an adult who had HIV and had not received antiretroviral therapy, or was an uninfected healthy control (not recorded which). The CDR3 sequence: CASSMDPNTGELFF. The CDR3 DNA reads as TGTGCCAGCAGCATGGACCCAAACACCGGGGAGCTGTTTTTT.